The clone carrying this T cell receptor beta chain has a single count. Its specificity is not known. The protocol was immunoSEQ multiplex PCR, while the TCRdb copy is restricted to in-frame clones and leaves out a portion. This table holds about 130,000 clones, around 90% found once. This sample is drawn from a study of cytomegalovirus exposure and HLA in healthy donors. The overall study: The 120 or so validation repertoires were reported in a later analysis to have been generated on the same platform as the roughly 720 first-cohort repertoires.

Unmatched junction bases numbered 3, after V lost 1 base and J lost 5 bases. CDR3 length: 14 residues. Notes on the study in general: A subsequent analysis found that TCR clusters from the first cohort also tended to co-occur in the roughly 120 validation repertoires, with about 93% of cluster scores above 0. Altogether, some 170 TCR beta chains were recorded as cytomegalovirus-associated.

The receptor was derived from a woman aged 18 to 35 in good health and CMV-seronegative. Sequencing was carried out using PBMCs. The chain links TRBV23-1 to TRBJ1-1, with 8 positions matching TRBD1. TRBV23-1 is reported as an ORF; its role is uncertain. CDR3: CASSQLDRATEAFF. The CDR3 DNA reads TGCGCCAGCAGTCAATTGGACAGGGCGACTGAAGCTTTCTTT.